This T cell receptor beta chain was captured in a study of identifying expanded T cells in peripheral blood. Study-wide points: Two-week clone count variance significantly increased as total template count grew.

Healthy donors had no documented immune events, such as infections, while sampled. As for this clone: No antigen is known for it.

V shed 5 bases and J shed 1 base, with 13 bases lying between them. The CDR3 totals 15 residues. The V gene's germline CDR1 is SGHDT and CDR2 YYEEEE. Clones were sequenced by immunoSEQ multiplex PCR, and TCRdb holds only the in-frame ones, with some missing. The table includes around 99,000 clones, roughly nine tenths detected once. Sequencing input: blood. J is TRBJ2-4 and V is TRBV5-6; D might be TRBD2 (7 bases). The receptor's source is a person between 18 and 75 years old in good health. In nucleotides, the CDR3 is TGTGCCAGCAGACAACAGGGAGGGGCCAAAAACATTCAGTACTTC. This translates into CASRQQGGAKNIQYF. The full variable domain, rest sourced from reference TRBV5-6 and TRBJ2-4, is DAGVTQSPTHLIKTRGQQVTLRCSPKSGHDTVSWYQQALGQGPQFIFQYYEEEERQRGNFPDRFSGHQFPNYSSELNVNALLLGDSALYLCASRQQGGAKNIQYFGAGTRLSVL.